These 3 T cell receptor beta chains were sequenced from one sample in a study of T cells in Graves' hyperthyroidism and ophthalmopathy. Authors of the study amplified TCR beta CDR3 regions from RNA transcripts. During a first-round RT-PCR of the TCR CDR3, the HTBI primer set was used. TCRdb reprocessed the multiplex PCR reads with MiXCR, giving one entry per CDR3 protein. The table shows 550,000 to 600,000 distinct CDR3 sequences, with 15% to 20% occurring only once. The source material was blood. These receptor sequences come from a woman aged 18-29 years with Graves' hyperthyroidism.

Only a few counts were recorded for this clonotype. The chain carries TRBV14 and TRBJ2-1; no definite D call. Germline V gives CDR1 SGHDN, CDR2 FVKESK. Trimming left V 3 bases short and J 8 bases short, with 5 bases between. The CDR3 length is 11 residues. The CDR3 DNA sequence: TGTGCCAGCAGCCAGATATATGAGCAGTTCTTC. Translating gives CASSQIYEQFF.

CDR3 protein: CASSLTGTFTDTQYF. CDR3 sequence (DNA): TGTGCCAGCAGTTTAACCGGGACATTCACAGATACGCAGTATTTT. This rearrangement joins TRBV28 to TRBJ2-3; the D gene is possibly TRBD1 (6 bases). The CDR3 covers 15 residues. The V end lost 2 bases, the J end lost 2 bases, and 11 bases lay between the germline ends. CDR1 and CDR2 (germline): MDHEN, SYDVKM.

V gene TRBV20-1 combines with J gene TRBJ1-3, with D uncertain. Germline V gene lookup returns CDR1 DFQATT and CDR2 SNEGSKA (reference sequence). This CDR3 spans 13 amino acids. V lost 5 bases to trimming and J lost 4 bases, with 12 bases between them. CDR3 bases: TGCAGTGCTCCGGAGCCGGTGGGAAACACCATATATTTT. Its translation is CSAPEPVGNTIYF.